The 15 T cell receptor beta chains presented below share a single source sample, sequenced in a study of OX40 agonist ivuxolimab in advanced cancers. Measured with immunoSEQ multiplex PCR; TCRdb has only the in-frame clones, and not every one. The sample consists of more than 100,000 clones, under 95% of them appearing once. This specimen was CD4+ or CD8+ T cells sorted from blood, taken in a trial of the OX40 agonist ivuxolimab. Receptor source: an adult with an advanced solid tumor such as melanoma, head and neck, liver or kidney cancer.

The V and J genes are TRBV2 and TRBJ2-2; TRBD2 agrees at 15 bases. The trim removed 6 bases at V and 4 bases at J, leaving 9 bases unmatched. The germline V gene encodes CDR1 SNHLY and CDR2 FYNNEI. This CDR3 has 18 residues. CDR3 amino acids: CASSHGLAGGPGTGELFF. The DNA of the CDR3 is TGTGCCAGCAGCCATGGACTAGCGGGGGGGCCGGGCACCGGGGAGCTGTTTTTT.

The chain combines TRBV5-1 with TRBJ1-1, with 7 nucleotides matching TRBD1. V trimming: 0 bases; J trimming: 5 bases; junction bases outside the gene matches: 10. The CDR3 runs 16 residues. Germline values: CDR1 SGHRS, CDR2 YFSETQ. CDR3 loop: CASSLGDRVVETEAFF. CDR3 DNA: TGCGCCAGCAGCTTGGGAGACAGGGTGGTGGAGACTGAAGCTTTCTTT.

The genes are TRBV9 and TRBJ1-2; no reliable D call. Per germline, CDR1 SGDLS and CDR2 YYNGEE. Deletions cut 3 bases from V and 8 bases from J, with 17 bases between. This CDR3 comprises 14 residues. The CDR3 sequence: CASSEPRVRGGYTF. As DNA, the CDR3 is TGTGCCAGCAGCGAACCCCGGGTGCGGGGAGGCTACACCTTC.

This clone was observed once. The CDR3 region is CASSGGQGRETQYF. The DNA for the CDR3 is TGTGCCAGTAGCGGGGGACAGGGTCGAGAGACCCAGTACTTC. The V gene is TRBV19, the J gene TRBJ2-5; 9 nucleotides match TRBD1. This CDR3 comprises 14 residues. J was trimmed by 4 bases and V by 6 bases; bases with no gene match: 6. CDR1 LNHDA and CDR2 SQIVND come from the germline V gene (reference sequence). Full variable domain (outside the CDR3, taken from reference TRBV19 and TRBJ2-5): DGGITQSPKYLFRKEGQNVTLSCEQNLNHDAMYWYRQDPGQGLRLIYYSQIVNDFQKGDIAEGYSVSREKKESFPLTVTSAQKNPTAFYLCASSGGQGRETQYFGPGTRLLVL.

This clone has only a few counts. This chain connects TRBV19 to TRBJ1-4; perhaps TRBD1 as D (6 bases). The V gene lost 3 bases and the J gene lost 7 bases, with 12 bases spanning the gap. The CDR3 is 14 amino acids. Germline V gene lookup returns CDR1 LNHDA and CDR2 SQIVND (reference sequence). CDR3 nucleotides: TGTGCCAGTAGTATCCTCCAGGGGAGTGAAAAACTGTTTTTT. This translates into CASSILQGSEKLFF.

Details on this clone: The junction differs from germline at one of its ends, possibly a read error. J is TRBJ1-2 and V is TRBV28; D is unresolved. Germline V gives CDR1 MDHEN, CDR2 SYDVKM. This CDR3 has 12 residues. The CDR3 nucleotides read TGTGCCAGCAGCTCGACGAAGGGCATGTTACACTTC. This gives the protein CASSSTKGMLHF.

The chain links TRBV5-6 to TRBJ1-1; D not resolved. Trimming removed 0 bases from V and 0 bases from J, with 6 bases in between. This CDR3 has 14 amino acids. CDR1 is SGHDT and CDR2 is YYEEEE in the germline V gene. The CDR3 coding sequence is TGTGCCAGCAGCTTGGGATCGGTGAACACTGAAGCTTTCTTT. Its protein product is CASSLGSVNTEAFF.

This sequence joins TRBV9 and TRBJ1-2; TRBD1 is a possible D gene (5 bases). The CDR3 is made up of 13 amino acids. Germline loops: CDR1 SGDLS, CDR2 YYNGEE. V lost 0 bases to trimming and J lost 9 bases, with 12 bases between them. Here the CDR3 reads CASSVVGTQSYTF. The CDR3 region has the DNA TGTGCCAGCAGCGTAGTTGGGACCCAGAGCTACACCTTC.

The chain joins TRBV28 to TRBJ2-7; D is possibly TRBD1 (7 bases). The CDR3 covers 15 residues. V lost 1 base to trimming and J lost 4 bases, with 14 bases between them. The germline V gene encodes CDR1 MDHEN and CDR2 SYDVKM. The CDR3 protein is CASSLYQQGRYEQYF. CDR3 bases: TGTGCCAGCAGTTTATATCAACAGGGGAGGTACGAGCAGTACTTC.

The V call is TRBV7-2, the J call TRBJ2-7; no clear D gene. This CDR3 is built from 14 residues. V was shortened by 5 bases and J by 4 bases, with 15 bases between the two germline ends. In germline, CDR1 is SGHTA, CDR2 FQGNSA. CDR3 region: CASSPRSQVYEQYF. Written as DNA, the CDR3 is TGTGCCAGCAGCCCACGGAGTCAGGTATACGAGCAGTACTTC.

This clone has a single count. CDR3 nucleotide sequence: TGTGCCAGCAGCTTAGCTTTAGCGGGAGAGGAGCAGTTCTTC. This sequence encodes CASSLALAGEEQFF. This rearrangement joins TRBV7-3 to TRBJ2-1; 9 nucleotides agree with TRBD2. This CDR3 is built from 14 residues. Germline V gene lookup returns CDR1 SGHTA and CDR2 FQGTGA. The ends lost 2 bases at V and 10 bases at J; junction bases unmatched: 6.

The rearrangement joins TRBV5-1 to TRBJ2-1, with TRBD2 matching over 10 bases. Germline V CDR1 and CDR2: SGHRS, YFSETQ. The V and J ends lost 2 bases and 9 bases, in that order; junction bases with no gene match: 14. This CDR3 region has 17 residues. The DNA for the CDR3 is TGCGCCAGCAGCTTAATCCCCGTAGCGGGGGGTATAAGTGAGCAGTTCTTC. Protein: CASSLIPVAGGISEQFF.

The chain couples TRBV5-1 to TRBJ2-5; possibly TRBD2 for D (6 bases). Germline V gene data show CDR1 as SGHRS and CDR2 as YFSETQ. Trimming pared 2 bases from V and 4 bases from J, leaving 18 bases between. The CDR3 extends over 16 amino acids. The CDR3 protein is CASSFGGRPSIETQYF. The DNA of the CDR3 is TGCGCCAGCAGCTTTGGGGGGAGGCCGTCCATAGAGACCCAGTACTTC.

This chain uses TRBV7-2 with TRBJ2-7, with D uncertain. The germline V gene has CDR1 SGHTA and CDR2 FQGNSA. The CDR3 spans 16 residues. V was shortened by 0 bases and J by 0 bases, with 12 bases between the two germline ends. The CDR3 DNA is TGTGCCAGCAGCTTAGCAGGGTCTCCTGCCTCCTACGAGCAGTACTTC. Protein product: CASSLAGSPASYEQYF.

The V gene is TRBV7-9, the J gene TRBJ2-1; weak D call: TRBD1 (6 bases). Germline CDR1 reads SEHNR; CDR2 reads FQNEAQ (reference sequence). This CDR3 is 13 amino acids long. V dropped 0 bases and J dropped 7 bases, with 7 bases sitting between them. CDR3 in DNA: TGTGCCAGCAGCTTAGCAGGGGGAAATGAGCAGTTCTTC. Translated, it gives CASSLAGGNEQFF.